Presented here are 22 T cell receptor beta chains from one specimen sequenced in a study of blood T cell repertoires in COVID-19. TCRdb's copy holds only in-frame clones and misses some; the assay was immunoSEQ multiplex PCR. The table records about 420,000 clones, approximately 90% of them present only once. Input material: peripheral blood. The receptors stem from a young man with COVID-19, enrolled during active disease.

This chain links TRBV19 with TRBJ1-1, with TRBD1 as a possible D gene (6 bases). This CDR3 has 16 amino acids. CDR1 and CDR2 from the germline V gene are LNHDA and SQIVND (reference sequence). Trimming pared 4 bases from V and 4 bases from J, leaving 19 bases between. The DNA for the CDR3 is TGTGCCAGTAGTACAATGGGGGCCACCCTGGCCACTGAAGCTTTCTTT. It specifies CASSTMGATLATEAFF.

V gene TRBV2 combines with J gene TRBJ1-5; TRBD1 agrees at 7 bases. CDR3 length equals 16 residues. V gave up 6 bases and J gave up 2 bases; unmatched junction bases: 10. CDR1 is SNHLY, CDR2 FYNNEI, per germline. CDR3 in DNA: TGTGCCAGCAGCCCTACAGGGGTAGTGGGCAATCAGCCCCAGCATTTT. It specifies CASSPTGVVGNQPQHF. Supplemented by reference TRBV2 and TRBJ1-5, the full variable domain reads EPEVTQTPSHQVTQMGQEVILRCVPISNHLYFYWYRQILGQKVEFLVSFYNNEISEKSEIFDDQFSVERPDGSNFTLKIRSTKLEDSAMYFCASSPTGVVGNQPQHFGDGTRLSIL.

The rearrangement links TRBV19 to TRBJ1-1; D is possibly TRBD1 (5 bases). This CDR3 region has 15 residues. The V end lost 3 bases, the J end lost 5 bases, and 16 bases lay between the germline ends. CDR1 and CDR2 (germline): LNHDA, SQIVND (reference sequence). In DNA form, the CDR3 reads TGTGCCAGTAGTATCTCCCTTTCAGGGTTAACTGAAGCTTTCTTT. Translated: CASSISLSGLTEAFF.

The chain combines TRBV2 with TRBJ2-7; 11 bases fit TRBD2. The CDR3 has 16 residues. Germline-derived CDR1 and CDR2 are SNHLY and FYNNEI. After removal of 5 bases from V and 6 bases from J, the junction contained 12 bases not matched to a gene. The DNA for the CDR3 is TGTGCCAGCAGTTACTCCGGGACAGGGACTAGCGGCGAGCAGTACTTC. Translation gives CASSYSGTGTSGEQYF.

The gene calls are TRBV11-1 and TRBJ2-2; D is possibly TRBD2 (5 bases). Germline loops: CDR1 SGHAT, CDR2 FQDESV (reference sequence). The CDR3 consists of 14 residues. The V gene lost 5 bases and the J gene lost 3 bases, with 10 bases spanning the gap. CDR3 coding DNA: TGTGCCAGCAGCGAAGGACTTTACACCGGGGAGCTGTTTTTT. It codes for CASSEGLYTGELFF.

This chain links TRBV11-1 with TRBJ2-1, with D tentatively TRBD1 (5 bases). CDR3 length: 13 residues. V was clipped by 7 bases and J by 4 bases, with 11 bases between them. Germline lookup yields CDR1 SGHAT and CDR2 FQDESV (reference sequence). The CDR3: CASKLGLYNEQFF. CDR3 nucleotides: TGTGCCAGCAAATTGGGGCTTTACAATGAGCAGTTCTTC. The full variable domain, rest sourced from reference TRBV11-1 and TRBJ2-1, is EAEVAQSPRYKITEKSQAVAFWCDPISGHATLYWYRQILGQGPELLVQFQDESVVDDSQLPKDRFSAERLKGVDSTLKIQPAELGDSAMYLCASKLGLYNEQFFGPGTRLTVL.

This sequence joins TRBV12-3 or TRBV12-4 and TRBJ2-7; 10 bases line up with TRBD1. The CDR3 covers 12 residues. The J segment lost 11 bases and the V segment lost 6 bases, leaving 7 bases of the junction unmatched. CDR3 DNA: TGTGCCAGCAGGGGGGGACAGGGGATTAAGTACTTC. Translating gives CASRGGQGIKYF.

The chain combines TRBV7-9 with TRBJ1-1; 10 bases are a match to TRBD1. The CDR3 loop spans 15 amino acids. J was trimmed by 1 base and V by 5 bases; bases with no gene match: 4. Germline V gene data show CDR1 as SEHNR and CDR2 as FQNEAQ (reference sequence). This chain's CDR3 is CASSARQGANTEAFF. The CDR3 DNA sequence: TGTGCCAGCAGCGCAAGACAGGGGGCGAACACTGAAGCTTTCTTT.

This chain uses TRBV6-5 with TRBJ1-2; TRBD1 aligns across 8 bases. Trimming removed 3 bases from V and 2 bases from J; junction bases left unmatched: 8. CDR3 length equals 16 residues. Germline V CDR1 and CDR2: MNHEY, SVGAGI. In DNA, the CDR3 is TGTGCCAGCAGTTATACGGGACAGGCCCCAAACTATGGCTACACCTTC. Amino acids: CASSYTGQAPNYGYTF.

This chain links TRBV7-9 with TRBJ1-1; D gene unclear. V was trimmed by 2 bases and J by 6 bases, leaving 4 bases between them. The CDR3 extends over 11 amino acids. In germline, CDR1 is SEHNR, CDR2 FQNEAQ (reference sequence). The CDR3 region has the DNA TGTGCCAGCAGCTTACTAGCTGAAGCTTTCTTT. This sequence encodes CASSLLAEAFF.

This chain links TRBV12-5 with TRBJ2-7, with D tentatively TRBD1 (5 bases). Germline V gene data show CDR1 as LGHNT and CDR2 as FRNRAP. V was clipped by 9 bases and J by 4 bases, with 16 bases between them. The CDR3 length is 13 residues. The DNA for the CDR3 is TGTGCTAGCTATGCAGGGTCGAATTACGAGCAGTACTTC. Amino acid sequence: CASYAGSNYEQYF.

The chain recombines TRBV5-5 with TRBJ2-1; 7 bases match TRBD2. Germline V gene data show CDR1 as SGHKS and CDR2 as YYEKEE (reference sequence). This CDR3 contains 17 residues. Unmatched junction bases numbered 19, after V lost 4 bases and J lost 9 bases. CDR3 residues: CASSHIAASGDGGEQFF. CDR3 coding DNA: TGTGCCAGCAGCCATATCGCGGCTAGCGGAGATGGGGGTGAGCAGTTCTTC.

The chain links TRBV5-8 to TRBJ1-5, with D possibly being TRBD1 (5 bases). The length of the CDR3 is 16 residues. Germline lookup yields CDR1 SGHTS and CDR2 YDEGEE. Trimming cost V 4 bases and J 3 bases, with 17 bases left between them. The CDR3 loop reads CASSPGTGPYNQPQHF. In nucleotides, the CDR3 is TGTGCCAGCAGCCCCGGCACAGGCCCCTACAATCAGCCCCAGCATTTT.

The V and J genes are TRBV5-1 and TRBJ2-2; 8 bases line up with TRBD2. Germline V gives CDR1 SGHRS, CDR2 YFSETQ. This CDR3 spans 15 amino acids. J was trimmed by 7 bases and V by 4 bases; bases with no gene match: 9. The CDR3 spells CASSPGTRDIGELFF. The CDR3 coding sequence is TGCGCCAGCAGCCCCGGGACTAGGGATATCGGGGAGCTGTTTTTT.

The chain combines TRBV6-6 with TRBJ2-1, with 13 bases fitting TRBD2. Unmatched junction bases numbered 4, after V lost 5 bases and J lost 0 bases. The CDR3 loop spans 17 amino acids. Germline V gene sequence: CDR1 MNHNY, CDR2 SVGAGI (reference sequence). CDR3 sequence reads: CASSRLAGGLSYNEQFF. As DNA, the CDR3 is TGTGCCAGCAGTCGACTAGCGGGGGGACTCTCCTACAATGAGCAGTTCTTC.

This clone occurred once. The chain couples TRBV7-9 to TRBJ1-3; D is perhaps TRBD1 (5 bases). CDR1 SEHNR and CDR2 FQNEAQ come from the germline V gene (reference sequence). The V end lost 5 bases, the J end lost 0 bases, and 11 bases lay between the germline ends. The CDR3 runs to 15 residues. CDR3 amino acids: CASSEGLISGNTIYF. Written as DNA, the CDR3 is TGTGCCAGCAGCGAGGGACTGATCTCTGGAAACACCATATATTTT.

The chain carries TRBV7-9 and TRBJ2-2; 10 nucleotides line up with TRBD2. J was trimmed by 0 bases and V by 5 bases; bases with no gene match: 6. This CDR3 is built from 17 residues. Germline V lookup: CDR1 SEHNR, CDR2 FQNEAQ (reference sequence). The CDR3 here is CASSPRTSGANTGELFF. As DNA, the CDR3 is TGTGCCAGCAGCCCCAGGACTAGCGGAGCGAACACCGGGGAGCTGTTTTTT.

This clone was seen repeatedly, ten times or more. The CDR3 sequence: CASSRPGSGELFF. The CDR3 DNA reads TGTGCCAGCAGCCGGCCAGGTTCCGGGGAGCTGTTTTTT. The genes are TRBV7-2 and TRBJ2-2; D remains unclear. Per the germline V gene, CDR1 is SGHTA and CDR2 is FQGNSA. This CDR3 is 13 amino acids long. The ends were cut back, 5 bases at V and 6 bases at J, with 10 bases in the middle.

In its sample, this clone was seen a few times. CDR3 DNA sequence: TGTGCCAGCAGCTCTAAGGGGGGGCCGGCGCAGGATAAGGACAATGAGCAGTTCTTC. It encodes CASSSKGGPAQDKDNEQFF. This chain uses TRBV13 with TRBJ2-1, with D possibly TRBD2 on 7 matching bases. Germline CDR1 is PRHDT and CDR2 is FYEKMQ (reference sequence). V dropped 4 bases and J dropped 5 bases, with 27 bases sitting between them. This CDR3 spans 19 amino acids. Using reference TRBV13 and TRBJ2-1 for the parts outside the CDR3, the full variable domain is AAGVIQSPRHLIKEKRETATLKCYPIPRHDTVYWYQQGPGQDPQFLISFYEKMQSDKGSIPDRFSAQQFSDYHSELNMSSLELGDSALYFCASSSKGGPAQDKDNEQFFGPGTRLTVL.

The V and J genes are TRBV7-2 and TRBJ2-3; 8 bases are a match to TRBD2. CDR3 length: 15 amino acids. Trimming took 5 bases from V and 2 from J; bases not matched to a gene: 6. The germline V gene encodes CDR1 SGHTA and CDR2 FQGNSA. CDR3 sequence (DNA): TGTGCCAGCAGCCTAATAGCGGGATCCACAGATACGCAGTATTTT. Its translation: CASSLIAGSTDTQYF.

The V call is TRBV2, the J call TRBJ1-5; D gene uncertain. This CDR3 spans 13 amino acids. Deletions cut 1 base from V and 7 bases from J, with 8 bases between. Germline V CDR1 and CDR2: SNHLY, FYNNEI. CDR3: CASSEGFVQPQHF. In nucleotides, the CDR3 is TGTGCCAGCAGTGAAGGTTTCGTCCAGCCCCAGCATTTT.

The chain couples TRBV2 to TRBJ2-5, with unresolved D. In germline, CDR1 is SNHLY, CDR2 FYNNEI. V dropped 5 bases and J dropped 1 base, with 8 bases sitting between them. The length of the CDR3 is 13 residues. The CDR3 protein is CASSQRTQETQYF. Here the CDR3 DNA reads TGTGCCAGCAGTCAGCGTACCCAAGAGACCCAGTACTTC.